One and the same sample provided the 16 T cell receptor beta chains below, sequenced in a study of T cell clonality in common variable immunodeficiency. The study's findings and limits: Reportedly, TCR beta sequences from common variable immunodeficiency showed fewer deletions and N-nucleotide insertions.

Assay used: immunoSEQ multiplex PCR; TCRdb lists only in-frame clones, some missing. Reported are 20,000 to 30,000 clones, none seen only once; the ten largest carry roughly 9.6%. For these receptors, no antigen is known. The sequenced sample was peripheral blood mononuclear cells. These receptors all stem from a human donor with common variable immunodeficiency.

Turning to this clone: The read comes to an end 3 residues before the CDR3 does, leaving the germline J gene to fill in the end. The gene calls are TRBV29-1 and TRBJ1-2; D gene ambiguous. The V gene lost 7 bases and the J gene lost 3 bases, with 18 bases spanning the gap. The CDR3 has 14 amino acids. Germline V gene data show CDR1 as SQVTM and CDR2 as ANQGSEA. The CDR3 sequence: CSATKTAGYYGYTF. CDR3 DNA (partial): TGCAGCGCTACCAAAACGGCAGGTTACTATGGC. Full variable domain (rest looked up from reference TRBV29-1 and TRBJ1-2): SAVISQKPSRDICQRGTSLTIQCQVDSQVTMMFWYRQQPGQSLTLIATANQGSEATYESGFVIDKFPISRPNLTFSTLTVSNMSPEDSSIYLCSATKTAGYYGYTFGSGTRLTVV.

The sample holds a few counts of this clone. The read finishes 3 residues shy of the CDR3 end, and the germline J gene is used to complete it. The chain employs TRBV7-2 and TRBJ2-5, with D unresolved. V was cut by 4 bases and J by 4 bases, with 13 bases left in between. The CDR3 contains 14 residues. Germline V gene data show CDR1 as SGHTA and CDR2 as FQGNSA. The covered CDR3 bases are TGTGCCAGCAGCTCCCCCCCTAAATTAGAGACC. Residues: CASSSPPKLET. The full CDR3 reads CASSSPPKLETQYF. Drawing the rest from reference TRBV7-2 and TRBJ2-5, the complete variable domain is GAGVSQSPSNKVTEKGKDVELRCDPISGHTALYWYRQSLGQGLEFLIYFQGNSAPDKSGLPSDRFSAERTGGSVSTLTIQRTQQEDSAVYLCASSSPPKLETQYFGPGTRLLVL.

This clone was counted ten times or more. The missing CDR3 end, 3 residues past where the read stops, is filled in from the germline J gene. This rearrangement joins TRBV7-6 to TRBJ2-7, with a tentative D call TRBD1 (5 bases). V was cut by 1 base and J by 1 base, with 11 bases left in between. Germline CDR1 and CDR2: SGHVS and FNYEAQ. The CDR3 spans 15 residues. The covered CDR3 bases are TGTGCCAGCAGCTTAGGTTCAGGGCCATCCTACGAG. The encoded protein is CASSLGSGPSYE. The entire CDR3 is CASSLGSGPSYEQYF.

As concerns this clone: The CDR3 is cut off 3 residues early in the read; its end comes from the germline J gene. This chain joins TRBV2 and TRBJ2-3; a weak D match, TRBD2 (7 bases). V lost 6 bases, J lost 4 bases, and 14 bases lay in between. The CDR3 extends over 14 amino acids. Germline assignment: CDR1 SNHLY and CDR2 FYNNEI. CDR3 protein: CASRWAGAADTQYF. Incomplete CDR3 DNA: TGTGCCAGCAGGTGGGCGGGGGCGGCAGATACG.

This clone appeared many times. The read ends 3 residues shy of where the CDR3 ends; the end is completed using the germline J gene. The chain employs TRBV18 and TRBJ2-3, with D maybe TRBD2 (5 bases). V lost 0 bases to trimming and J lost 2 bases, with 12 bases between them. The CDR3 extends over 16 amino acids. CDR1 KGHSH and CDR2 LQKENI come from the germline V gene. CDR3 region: CASSPPVAPITDTQYF. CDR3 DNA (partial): TGTGCCAGCTCACCACCGGTAGCGCCCATCACAGATACG. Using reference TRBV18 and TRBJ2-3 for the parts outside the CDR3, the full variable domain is NAGVMQNPRHLVRRRGQEARLRCSPMKGHSHVYWYRQLPEEGLKFMVYLQKENIIDESGMPKERFSAEFPKEGPSILRIQQVVRGDSAAYFCASSPPVAPITDTQYFGPGTRLTVL.

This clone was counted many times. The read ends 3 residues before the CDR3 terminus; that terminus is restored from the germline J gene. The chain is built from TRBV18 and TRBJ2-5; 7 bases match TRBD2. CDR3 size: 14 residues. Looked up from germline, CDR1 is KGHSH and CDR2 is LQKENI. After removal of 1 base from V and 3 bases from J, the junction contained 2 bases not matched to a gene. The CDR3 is CASSPLAGEETQYF. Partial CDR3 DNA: TGTGCCAGCTCACCACTGGCGGGGGAAGAGACC.

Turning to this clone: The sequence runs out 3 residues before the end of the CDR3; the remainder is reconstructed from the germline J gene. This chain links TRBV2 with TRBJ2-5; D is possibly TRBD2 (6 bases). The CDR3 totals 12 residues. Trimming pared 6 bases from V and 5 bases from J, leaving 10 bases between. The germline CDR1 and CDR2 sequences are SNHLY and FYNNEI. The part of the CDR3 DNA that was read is TGTGCCAGCAGGGAGACTAGGGAGACC. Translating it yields CASRETRET. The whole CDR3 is CASRETRETQYF.

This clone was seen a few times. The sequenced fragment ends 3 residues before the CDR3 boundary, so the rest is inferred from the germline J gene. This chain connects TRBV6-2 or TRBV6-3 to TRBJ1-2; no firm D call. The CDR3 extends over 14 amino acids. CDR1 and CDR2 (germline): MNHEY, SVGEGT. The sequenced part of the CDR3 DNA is TGTGCCAGCAGTTCCTCTCTCCCTACCTCGGGC. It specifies CASSSSLPTSG. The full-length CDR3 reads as CASSSSLPTSGYTF.

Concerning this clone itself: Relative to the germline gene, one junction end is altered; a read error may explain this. The CDR3 sequence: CSSSSLGLEPRGDGANVLTF. The sequenced part of the CDR3 DNA is TGTTCCAGCAGCTCCCTGGGCCTGGAGCCCCGGGGGGATGGGGCCAACGTC. The rearrangement joins TRBV7-1 to TRBJ2-6; 7 bases line up with TRBD2. Read coverage stops 3 residues before the CDR3 terminus; the germline J gene supplies the remainder. TRBV7-1 is given ORF status, its function remaining uncertain. CDR3 size: 20 residues.

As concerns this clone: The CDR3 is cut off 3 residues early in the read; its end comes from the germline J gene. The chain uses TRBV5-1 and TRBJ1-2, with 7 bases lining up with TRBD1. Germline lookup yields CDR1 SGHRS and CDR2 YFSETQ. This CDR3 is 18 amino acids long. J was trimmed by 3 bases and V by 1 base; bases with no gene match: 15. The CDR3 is CASSLSKGAQSGYYGYTF. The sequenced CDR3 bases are TGCGCCAGCAGCTTGTCTAAGGGGGCGCAATCCGGGTACTATGGC. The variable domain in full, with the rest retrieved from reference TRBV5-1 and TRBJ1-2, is KAGVTQTPRYLIKTRGQQVTLSCSPISGHRSVSWYQQTPGQGLQFLFEYFSETQRNKGNFPGRFSGRQFSNSRSEMNVSTLELGDSALYLCASSLSKGAQSGYYGYTFGSGTRLTVV.

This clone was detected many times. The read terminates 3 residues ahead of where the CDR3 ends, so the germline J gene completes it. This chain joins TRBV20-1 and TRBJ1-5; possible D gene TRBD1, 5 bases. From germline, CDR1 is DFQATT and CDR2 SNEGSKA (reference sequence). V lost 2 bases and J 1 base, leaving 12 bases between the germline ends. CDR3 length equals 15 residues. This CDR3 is CSARKGEGSNQPQHF. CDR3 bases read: TGCAGTGCTAGAAAGGGAGAGGGGAGCAATCAGCCC.

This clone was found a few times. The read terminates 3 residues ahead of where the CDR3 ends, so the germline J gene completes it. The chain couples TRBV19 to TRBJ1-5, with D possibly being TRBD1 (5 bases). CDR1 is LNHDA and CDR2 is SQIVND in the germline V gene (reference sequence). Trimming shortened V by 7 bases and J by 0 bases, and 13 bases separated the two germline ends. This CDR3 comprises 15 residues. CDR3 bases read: TGTGCCAGTACCCCAACAGGACCTAGCAATCAGCCC. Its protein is CASTPTGPSNQP. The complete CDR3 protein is CASTPTGPSNQPQHF.

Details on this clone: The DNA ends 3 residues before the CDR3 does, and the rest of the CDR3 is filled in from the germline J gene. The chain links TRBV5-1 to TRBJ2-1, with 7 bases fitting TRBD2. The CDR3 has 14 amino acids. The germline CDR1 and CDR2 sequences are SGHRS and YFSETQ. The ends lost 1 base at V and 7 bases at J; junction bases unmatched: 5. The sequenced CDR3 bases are TGCGCCAGCAGCTTGAGGGGAGGGCCGAATGAG. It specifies CASSLRGGPNE. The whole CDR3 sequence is CASSLRGGPNEQFF.

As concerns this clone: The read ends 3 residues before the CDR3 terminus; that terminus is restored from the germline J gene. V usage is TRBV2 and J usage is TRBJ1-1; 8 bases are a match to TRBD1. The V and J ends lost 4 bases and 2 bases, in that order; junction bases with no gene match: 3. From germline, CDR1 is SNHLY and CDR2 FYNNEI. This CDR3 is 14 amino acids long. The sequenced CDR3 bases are TGTGCCAGCAGTGTGGGACAGGTTAACACTGAA. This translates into CASSVGQVNTE. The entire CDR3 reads CASSVGQVNTEAFF.

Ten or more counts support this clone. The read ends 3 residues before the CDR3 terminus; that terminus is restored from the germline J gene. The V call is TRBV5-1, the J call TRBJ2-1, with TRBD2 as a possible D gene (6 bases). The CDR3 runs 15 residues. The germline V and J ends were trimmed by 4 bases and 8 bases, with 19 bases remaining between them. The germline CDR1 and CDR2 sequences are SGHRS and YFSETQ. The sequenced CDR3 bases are TGCGCCAGCAGCCCGAGCCGGGGGTCGAGGGATGAG. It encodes CASSPSRGSRDE. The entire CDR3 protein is CASSPSRGSRDEQFF.

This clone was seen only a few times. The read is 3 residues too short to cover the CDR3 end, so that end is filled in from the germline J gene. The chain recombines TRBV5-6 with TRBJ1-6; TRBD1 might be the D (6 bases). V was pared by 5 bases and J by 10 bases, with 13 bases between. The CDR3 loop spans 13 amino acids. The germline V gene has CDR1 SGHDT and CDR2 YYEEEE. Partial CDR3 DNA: TGTGCCAGCAGTTTACAGGGAGGATCACCC. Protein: CASSLQGGSP. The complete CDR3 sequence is CASSLQGGSPLHF.